This passage covers 25 T cell receptor beta chains from one sample sequenced in a study of vaccination effects on CD4 cells after COVID-19 (dated by TCRdb to the early 2020s). No antigen is known for these receptors. To prepare the library, the immunoSEQ multiplex PCR assay was applied. In its TCRdb copy, this immuneACCESS table keeps in-frame sequences only and misses some clones. Where compared with another copy, unresolved V genes explain less than half of these, and the others have no known cause. This sample lists over 30,000 clones; roughly four fifths were detected once. In total, the top ten clones hold roughly 1.6% of the sample. The ViraFEST assay stimulated PBMC with viral peptide pools and then used TCR sequencing to identify antigen-specific CD4+ T cell clonotypes by expansion. After around eleven days of culture, CD4+ T cells were isolated with the EasySep CD4+ T cell isolation kit. Participants received two doses of either the BNT162b2 or the mRNA-1273 mRNA SARS-CoV-2 vaccine.

This specimen consisted of CD4+ T cells from PBMCs cultured with HCoV-NL63 spike peptides, obtained after COVID-19 vaccination. This sample's cell subset or site label indicates: HCoV-NL63 spike overlapping peptide pool stimulation. These receptors were obtained from a human donor who received a COVID-19 vaccine. Some clones in this sample may be carry-over from other donors' samples.

The chain carries TRBV15 and TRBJ2-7; no firm D call. The V end lost 0 bases, the J end lost 6 bases, and 9 bases lay between the germline ends. Per the germline V gene, CDR1 is LNHNV and CDR2 is YYDKDF (reference sequence). This CDR3 spans 13 amino acids. The CDR3 region has the DNA TGTGCCACCAGCAGAGATCTCCTACGCGAGCAGTACGTC. Its translation is CATSRDLLREQYV.

The chain is built from TRBV24-1 and TRBJ2-3; 8 nucleotides line up with TRBD2. This CDR3 spans 13 amino acids. Germline CDR1 is KGHDR and CDR2 is SFDVKD. The trim removed 8 bases at V and 3 bases at J, leaving 3 bases unmatched. CDR3 residues: CATTAGGTDTQYF. In DNA, the CDR3 is TGTGCCACCACCGCGGGGGGTACAGATACGCAGTATTTT.

The chain employs TRBV18 and TRBJ1-4; tentative D call: TRBD1 (5 bases). Germline values: CDR1 KGHSH, CDR2 LQKENI. Trimming took 1 base from V and 0 from J, leaving 12 bases between them. This CDR3 region has 17 residues. The CDR3 loop reads CASSPRNGASTNEKLFF. Here the CDR3 DNA reads TGTGCCAGCTCACCACGTAATGGGGCGTCAACTAATGAAAAACTGTTTTTT.

The count of this clone is one. The chain links TRBV20-1 to TRBJ2-5, with 16 bases lining up with TRBD2. The CDR3 consists of 18 residues. The V gene's germline CDR1 is DFQATT and CDR2 SNEGSKA (reference sequence). Trimming took 3 bases from V and 3 from J; bases not matched to a gene: 10. This chain's CDR3 is CSASNTGTSGGDKETQYF. Here the CDR3 DNA reads TGCAGTGCTAGTAACACCGGGACTAGCGGGGGGGATAAAGAGACCCAGTACTTC.

V is TRBV6-2 or TRBV6-3 and J is TRBJ2-1, with D possibly TRBD2 on 5 matching bases. The CDR3 sequence is 15 residues long. V lost 0 bases to trimming and J lost 2 bases, with 8 bases between them. In germline, CDR1 is MNHEY, CDR2 SVGEGT. CDR3 region: CASSYSPGTYNEQFF. The CDR3 bases are TGTGCCAGCAGTTACTCGCCGGGAACCTACAATGAGCAGTTCTTC.

The J gene is TRBJ2-2, the V gene TRBV6-4; D is unresolved. CDR1 is MRHNA, CDR2 SNTAGT, per germline. There are 17 residues in the CDR3. V shed 6 bases and J shed 1 base, with 18 bases lying between them. The CDR3 DNA follows: TGTGCCAGCAGAAGACATTCGTCTGGCCAGAACACCGGGGAGCTGTTTTTT. Protein: CASRRHSSGQNTGELFF.

The chain links TRBV5-6 to TRBJ1-3, with D uncertain. V dropped 0 bases and J dropped 0 bases, with 7 bases sitting between them. The CDR3 runs to 15 residues. CDR1 SGHDT and CDR2 YYEEEE come from the germline V gene. CDR3 coding DNA: TGTGCCAGCAGCTTGGGCACCAACTCTGGAAACACCATATATTTT. Its translation: CASSLGTNSGNTIYF. Using reference TRBV5-6 and TRBJ1-3 for the parts outside the CDR3, the full variable domain is DAGVTQSPTHLIKTRGQQVTLRCSPKSGHDTVSWYQQALGQGPQFIFQYYEEEERQRGNFPDRFSGHQFPNYSSELNVNALLLGDSALYLCASSLGTNSGNTIYFGEGSWLTVV.

The rearrangement links TRBV5-1 to TRBJ2-7; 7 positions match TRBD1. This CDR3 comprises 14 residues. J gave up 1 base and V 4 bases, and 5 bases lay outside the gene matches. The V gene's germline CDR1 is SGHRS and CDR2 YFSETQ. CDR3 nucleotides: TGCGCCAGCAGCAGAACAGGGGATTCCTACGAGCAGTACGTC. Protein: CASSRTGDSYEQYV.

This clone was detected a few times. The chain carries TRBV6-1 and TRBJ1-5; a weak D match, TRBD1 (6 bases). There are 17 residues in the CDR3. Trimming stripped 2 bases from V and 0 bases from J, with 14 bases between. Germline V CDR1 and CDR2: MNHNS, SASEGT. CDR3 residues: CASSERGRDTSNQPQHF. For the CDR3, the DNA is TGTGCCAGCAGTGAACGGGGCCGGGACACTAGCAATCAGCCCCAGCATTTT.

This sequence joins TRBV7-3 and TRBJ2-2, with 7 bases aligning to TRBD2. CDR1 and CDR2 (germline): SGHTA, FQGTGA. The ends lost 1 base at V and 0 bases at J; junction bases unmatched: 5. The CDR3 runs 17 residues. The CDR3 DNA follows: TGTGCCAGCAGCTTAAATATGCTAGCGGCGAACACCGGGGAGCTGTTTTTT. Residues: CASSLNMLAANTGELFF.

Only one count was recorded for this clone. The chain links TRBV30 to TRBJ2-6; tentative D call: TRBD1 (6 bases). CDR1 is GTSNPN and CDR2 is SVGIG in the germline V gene (reference sequence). V was cut by 1 base and J by 4 bases, with 11 bases left in between. CDR3 length equals 15 residues. CDR3 protein: CAWSAGVGGANVLTF. The CDR3 DNA is TGTGCCTGGAGTGCAGGGGTTGGAGGGGCCAACGTCCTGACTTTC.

This clone came up a few times. The CDR3 loop reads CASRVESTDTQYF. As DNA, the CDR3 is TGTGCCAGCAGAGTTGAATCGACAGATACGCAGTATTTT. V usage is TRBV6-6 and J usage is TRBJ2-3; no clear D. With 6 bases removed from V and 3 bases from J, the gap between germline ends came to 10 bases. CDR1 and CDR2 (germline): MNHNY, SVGAGI (reference sequence). The CDR3 is made up of 13 amino acids.

This clone was found a few times. The V and J genes are TRBV6-5 and TRBJ2-2; D is unresolved. Germline V gene sequence: CDR1 MNHEY, CDR2 SVGAGI. V was clipped by 7 bases and J by 0 bases, with 9 bases between them. CDR3 length: 14 amino acids. The CDR3 spells CASIKRSNTGELFF. The CDR3 DNA reads as TGTGCCAGCATTAAACGATCGAACACCGGGGAGCTGTTTTTT.

The chain couples TRBV18 to TRBJ2-5, with D perhaps TRBD1 (6 bases). The CDR3 is 13 amino acids. Trimming pared 2 bases from V and 5 bases from J, leaving 9 bases between. CDR1 and CDR2 from the germline V gene are KGHSH and LQKENI. The CDR3 DNA sequence: TGTGCCAGCTCACCAGGGGGCAAGGAGACCCAGTACTTC. Amino acid sequence: CASSPGGKETQYF. Supplemented by reference TRBV18 and TRBJ2-5, the full variable domain reads NAGVMQNPRHLVRRRGQEARLRCSPMKGHSHVYWYRQLPEEGLKFMVYLQKENIIDESGMPKERFSAEFPKEGPSILRIQQVVRGDSAAYFCASSPGGKETQYFGPGTRLLVL.

This sequence joins TRBV9 and TRBJ2-3; D unresolved. This CDR3 contains 14 residues. Trimming shortened V by 0 bases and J by 4 bases, and 9 bases separated the two germline ends. Per germline, CDR1 SGDLS and CDR2 YYNGEE. In DNA, the CDR3 is TGTGCCAGCAGCGTAGCCGTTAACGCAGATACGCAGTATTTT. This codes for CASSVAVNADTQYF. Full variable domain (outside the CDR3, taken from reference TRBV9 and TRBJ2-3): DSGVTQTPKHLITATGQRVTLRCSPRSGDLSVYWYQQSLDQGLQFLIQYYNGEERAKGNILERFSAQQFPDLHSELNLSSLELGDSALYFCASSVAVNADTQYFGPGTRLTVL.

V usage is TRBV7-2 and J usage is TRBJ2-7, with 10 bases aligning to TRBD1. The germline V gene encodes CDR1 SGHTA and CDR2 FQGNSA. Unmatched junction bases numbered 6, after V lost 5 bases and J lost 2 bases. The CDR3 length is 15 residues. The CDR3 loop reads CASSLRTGGPYEQYV. CDR3 DNA: TGTGCCAGCAGCCTTCGGACAGGGGGACCCTACGAGCAGTACGTC.

This sequence joins TRBV6-5 and TRBJ1-1, with unresolved D. This CDR3 comprises 13 residues. V was pared by 6 bases and J by 2 bases, with 10 bases between. CDR1 and CDR2 (germline): MNHEY, SVGAGI. The CDR3 here is CASRDQVNTEAFF. The CDR3 DNA follows: TGTGCCAGCAGGGACCAGGTAAACACTGAAGCTTTCTTT.

V and J are TRBV24-1 and TRBJ2-3, with 12 bases lining up with TRBD1. With 1 base clipped from V and 6 bases from J, the junction kept 4 bases outside the gene matches. Germline-derived CDR1 and CDR2 are KGHDR and SFDVKD. The CDR3 is 16 residues long. This CDR3 is CATSDFGTGGVDTQYF. CDR3 coding DNA: TGTGCCACCAGTGATTTCGGGACAGGGGGCGTTGATACGCAGTATTTT.

This clone was found once. This rearrangement joins TRBV5-1 to TRBJ2-1; perhaps D is TRBD1 or TRBD2 (5 bases each). The CDR3 sequence is 14 residues long. V shed 3 bases and J shed 4 bases, with 11 bases lying between them. In germline, CDR1 is SGHRS, CDR2 YFSETQ. The CDR3: CASSSTRGYNEQFF. CDR3 nucleotide sequence: TGCGCCAGCAGCTCCACGAGGGGATACAATGAGCAGTTCTTC. The full variable domain, its missing parts supplied by reference TRBV5-1 and TRBJ2-1, is KAGVTQTPRYLIKTRGQQVTLSCSPISGHRSVSWYQQTPGQGLQFLFEYFSETQRNKGNFPGRFSGRQFSNSRSEMNVSTLELGDSALYLCASSSTRGYNEQFFGPGTRLTVL.

The table lists this clone with a few counts. V gene TRBV20-1 combines with J gene TRBJ1-2; D is ambiguous. V lost 8 bases and J lost 8, with 9 bases in between. This CDR3 is built from 9 residues. Germline loops: CDR1 DFQATT, CDR2 SNEGSKA (reference sequence). CDR3: CSTGEGYTF. The CDR3 bases are TGCAGTACCGGGGAGGGCTACACCTTC.

The chain couples TRBV2 to TRBJ2-7; D is uncertain. Germline V gene sequence: CDR1 SNHLY, CDR2 FYNNEI. This CDR3 has 13 amino acids. Trimming shortened V by 7 bases and J by 1 base, and 11 bases separated the two germline ends. CDR3 sequence reads: CASNEDGSYEQYV. CDR3 coding DNA: TGTGCCAGCAACGAGGACGGATCCTACGAGCAGTACGTC.

The rearrangement links TRBV19 to TRBJ1-2; TRBD1 agrees at 9 bases. Germline trimming cut 5 bases from V and 7 bases from J; bases unmatched to any gene: 5. The CDR3 covers 13 residues. CDR1 and CDR2 (germline): LNHDA, SQIVND (reference sequence). CDR3 region: CASSPRDRAGYTF. The CDR3 DNA reads TGTGCCAGTAGTCCCCGGGACAGGGCTGGCTACACCTTC.

This chain connects TRBV28 to TRBJ1-2, with 12 bases aligning to TRBD1. V was clipped by 5 bases and J by 7 bases; unmatched bases: 8. CDR3 length: 15 residues. Germline V gives CDR1 MDHEN, CDR2 SYDVKM. CDR3 region: CASSLPGTGGLGYTF. As DNA, the CDR3 is TGTGCCAGCAGTCTGCCCGGGACAGGGGGCCTTGGCTACACCTTC.

This sequence joins TRBV24-1 and TRBJ2-2; D not resolved. Trimming stripped 0 bases from V and 1 base from J, with 5 bases between. This CDR3 is 15 amino acids long. Per the germline V gene, CDR1 is KGHDR and CDR2 is SFDVKD. The CDR3 bases are TGTGCCACCAGTGATTTGGATATGAACACCGGGGAGCTGTTTTTT. Amino acid sequence: CATSDLDMNTGELFF.

V usage is TRBV5-6 and J usage is TRBJ1-2, with D unclear. Germline V lookup: CDR1 SGHDT, CDR2 YYEEEE. Trimming shortened V by 2 bases and J by 0 bases, and 8 bases separated the two germline ends. This CDR3 is 14 amino acids long. As DNA, the CDR3 is TGTGCCAGCAGCTTCAGACCTACTAACTATGGCTACACCTTC. Translating it yields CASSFRPTNYGYTF. The whole variable domain, filled in from reference TRBV5-6 and TRBJ1-2, reads DAGVTQSPTHLIKTRGQQVTLRCSPKSGHDTVSWYQQALGQGPQFIFQYYEEEERQRGNFPDRFSGHQFPNYSSELNVNALLLGDSALYLCASSFRPTNYGYTFGSGTRLTVV.